The 29 T cell receptor beta chains below were found in one sample sequenced in a study of cytomegalovirus exposure and HLA in healthy donors. Assay used: immunoSEQ multiplex PCR; TCRdb lists only in-frame clones, some missing. Found here are approximately 100,000 clones, around 85% of them singletons; the top ten hold 3% to 4%. Material for sequencing was PBMCs. All receptors come from a woman younger than 45 in good health and CMV-seronegative.

V usage is TRBV5-5 and J usage is TRBJ2-7, with D possibly being TRBD2 (6 bases). The CDR3 contains 13 residues. Germline CDR1 and CDR2: SGHKS and YYEKEE (reference sequence). Between the trimmed V and J ends, which lost 7 bases and 4 bases, there was a span of 15 bases. The CDR3 loop is CASYRDFGYEQYF. The CDR3 nucleotides read TGTGCCAGCTACCGGGACTTCGGGTACGAGCAGTACTTC.

The CDR3 bases are TGTGCCAGCAGTTCGACAGGGTTGCCGTTGGATGGCTACACCTTC. Protein: CASSSTGLPLDGYTF. The rearrangement joins TRBV28 to TRBJ1-2; 7 bases fit TRBD1. This CDR3 spans 15 amino acids. Germline V lookup: CDR1 MDHEN, CDR2 SYDVKM. After removal of 4 bases from V and 6 bases from J, the junction contained 11 bases not matched to a gene.

Turning to this clone: The sample carries other DNA sequences with the same CDR3. The chain joins TRBV29-1 to TRBJ2-3, with 9 nucleotides matching TRBD1. J gave up 2 bases and V 3 bases, and 3 bases lay outside the gene matches. This CDR3 comprises 14 residues. Per germline, CDR1 SQVTM and CDR2 ANQGSEA. DNA of the CDR3: TGCAGCGTTGAGGACAGGGGCAACACAGATACGCAGTATTTT. It translates to CSVEDRGNTDTQYF.

CDR3 protein: CASSFWDRDSYEQYF. The CDR3 coding sequence is TGTGCCAGCAGCTTTTGGGACAGGGACTCCTACGAGCAGTACTTC. This chain uses TRBV7-9 with TRBJ2-7, with TRBD1 identical over 9 bases. Per germline, CDR1 SEHNR and CDR2 FQNEAQ (reference sequence). The ends lost 3 bases at V and 0 bases at J; junction bases unmatched: 3. This CDR3 has 15 amino acids.

In this sample, this clone turned up a few times. The rearrangement links TRBV5-4 to TRBJ1-3; 7 bases align to TRBD1. Germline V CDR1 and CDR2: SGHNT, YYREEE (reference sequence). V shed 4 bases, J shed 7 bases, and the junction held 5 bases outside the gene matches. The CDR3 loop spans 13 amino acids. CDR3 loop: CASSRGQANTIYF. CDR3 bases: TGTGCCAGCAGCCGCGGACAGGCGAACACCATATATTTT.

The chain employs TRBV5-1 and TRBJ1-2, with a tentative D call TRBD1 (5 bases). Germline values: CDR1 SGHRS, CDR2 YFSETQ. The CDR3 runs 12 residues. The V end lost 6 bases, the J end lost 4 bases, and 10 bases lay between the germline ends. CDR3 residues: CASTQGLYGYTF. CDR3 nucleotide sequence: TGCGCCAGCACGCAGGGACTCTATGGCTACACCTTC.

The chain recombines TRBV19 with TRBJ1-1; D gene uncertain. Per germline, CDR1 LNHDA and CDR2 SQIVND (reference sequence). V lost 5 bases to trimming and J lost 5 bases, with 12 bases between them. CDR3 length equals 13 residues. Here the CDR3 reads CASSPHLRTEAFF. In nucleotides, the CDR3 is TGTGCCAGTAGTCCCCACCTTCGGACTGAAGCTTTCTTT.

The chain couples TRBV6-1 to TRBJ1-1; D call uncertain. Germline V gene sequence: CDR1 MNHNS, CDR2 SASEGT. This CDR3 spans 13 amino acids. Trimming left V 2 bases short and J 1 base short, with 5 bases between. CDR3 amino acids: CASSERWNTEAFF. In DNA, the CDR3 is TGTGCCAGCAGTGAACGTTGGAACACTGAAGCTTTCTTT.

The chain is built from TRBV6-1 and TRBJ2-3; D possibly corresponds to TRBD2 (5 bases). CDR1 MNHNS and CDR2 SASEGT come from the germline V gene. Trimming pared 2 bases from V and 9 bases from J, leaving 12 bases between. CDR3 length: 13 residues. The chain's CDR3 is CASSERRELTQYF. CDR3 coding DNA: TGTGCCAGCAGTGAAAGAAGGGAGTTGACGCAGTATTTT.

The gene calls are TRBV6-4 and TRBJ1-1; TRBD1 matches at 9 bases. CDR3 length equals 14 residues. Looked up from germline, CDR1 is MRHNA and CDR2 is SNTAGT. With V trimmed by 6 bases and J by 7 bases, 9 bases remained unmatched. CDR3 nucleotides: TGTGCCAGCAGGCCGGACAGGGGTTCCCTTGAAGCTTTCTTT. Translating gives CASRPDRGSLEAFF.

As for this clone: This specimen includes other DNA sequences encoding the same CDR3. The rearrangement links TRBV7-3 to TRBJ2-7, with D possibly TRBD1 on 5 matching bases. Germline V gene data show CDR1 as SGHTA and CDR2 as FQGTGA. This CDR3 has 13 amino acids. Trimming removed 5 bases at V and 1 base at J, with 9 bases between. CDR3 bases: TGTGCCAGCAGCGCCGACAGTTCCTACGAGCAGTACTTC. The encoded protein is CASSADSSYEQYF. The full variable domain, completed using reference TRBV7-3 and TRBJ2-7, is GAGVSQTPSNKVTEKGKYVELRCDPISGHTALYWYRQSLGQGPEFLIYFQGTGAADDSGLPNDRFFAVRPEGSVSTLKIQRTERGDSAVYLCASSADSSYEQYFGPGTRLTVT.

Regarding this clone: This same CDR3 is encoded by further DNA sequences in the sample. This chain uses TRBV14 with TRBJ1-2; D is perhaps TRBD1 (5 bases). The CDR3 covers 13 residues. Trimming cost V 1 base and J 6 bases, with 9 bases left between them. The germline V gene encodes CDR1 SGHDN and CDR2 FVKESK. The CDR3 sequence: CASSQAGIHGYTF. The DNA of the CDR3 is TGTGCCAGCAGCCAAGCAGGGATCCATGGCTACACCTTC.

This clone appeared a few times. The chain employs TRBV4-3 and TRBJ1-1; TRBD1 is a possible D gene (5 bases). CDR3 size: 12 residues. CDR1 is LGHNA, CDR2 YSLEER, per germline. The V end was cut by 4 bases, the J end by 3 bases, with 6 bases between. In nucleotides, the CDR3 is TGCGCCAGCAGCCCACAGGACACTGAAGCTTTCTTT. Translated, it gives CASSPQDTEAFF.

In this sample, this clone turned up a few times. The chain recombines TRBV9 with TRBJ2-1, with D possibly TRBD2 on 6 matching bases. V shed 3 bases and J shed 3 bases, with 16 bases lying between them. The germline gives CDR1 SGDLS, CDR2 YYNGEE. The CDR3 spans 16 residues. This CDR3 is CASSALSGSGYNEQFF. CDR3 coding DNA: TGTGCCAGCAGCGCCCTTAGCGGTAGCGGCTACAATGAGCAGTTCTTC.

The gene calls are TRBV7-2 and TRBJ1-5, with D unclear. Trimming left V 1 base short and J 6 bases short, with 13 bases between. This CDR3 has 15 residues. Germline values: CDR1 SGHTA, CDR2 FQGNSA. The CDR3 region has the DNA TGTGCCAGCAGCTTAGTCATCGGGGTCGGTCAGCCCCAGCATTTT. Its protein is CASSLVIGVGQPQHF.

The chain has TRBV5-1 and TRBJ1-2; the D is unclear. This CDR3 region has 16 residues. Germline-derived CDR1 and CDR2 are SGHRS and YFSETQ. The V end was cut by 0 bases, the J end by 0 bases, with 12 bases between. CDR3 region: CASSLVGGDANYGYTF. DNA for the CDR3: TGCGCCAGCAGCTTGGTTGGCGGGGATGCTAACTATGGCTACACCTTC.

The chain uses TRBV7-3 and TRBJ2-5; D unclear. From germline, CDR1 is SGHTA and CDR2 FQGTGA. The CDR3 has 13 residues. V was clipped by 4 bases and J by 5 bases, with 11 bases between them. The CDR3 sequence: CASSSRMQETQYF. For the CDR3, the DNA is TGTGCCAGCAGCTCCAGGATGCAGGAGACCCAGTACTTC. The full variable domain, completed using reference TRBV7-3 and TRBJ2-5, is GAGVSQTPSNKVTEKGKYVELRCDPISGHTALYWYRQSLGQGPEFLIYFQGTGAADDSGLPNDRFFAVRPEGSVSTLKIQRTERGDSAVYLCASSSRMQETQYFGPGTRLLVL.

The rearrangement links TRBV6-1 to TRBJ1-2; maybe TRBD1 (5 bases). Trimming removed 5 bases from V and 6 bases from J, with 19 bases in between. The CDR3 totals 15 residues. In germline, CDR1 is MNHNS, CDR2 SASEGT. The CDR3 sequence is CASSKQGLLTDGYTF. The CDR3 DNA reads TGTGCCAGCAGTAAGCAGGGCCTACTCACGGATGGCTACACCTTC.

V and J are TRBV18 and TRBJ1-1; 7 bases are a match to TRBD1. V dropped 3 bases and J dropped 3; count of bases not matched to a gene: 1. This CDR3 has 13 residues. CDR1 and CDR2 from the germline V gene are KGHSH and LQKENI. The CDR3 region has the DNA TGTGCCAGCTCACCGGACAGGTACACTGAAGCTTTCTTT. This translates into CASSPDRYTEAFF.

The rearrangement links TRBV11-1 to TRBJ2-1; TRBD2 matches 11 bases. The junction had 7 bases not matched to a gene; V was cut back by 7 bases and J by 8 bases. The germline V gene has CDR1 SGHAT and CDR2 FQDESV (reference sequence). This CDR3 contains 14 residues. The DNA of the CDR3 is TGTGCCAGCACCCGTCTAGCGGGGGGTCATGAGCAGTTCTTC. Translating gives CASTRLAGGHEQFF.

This chain links TRBV6-1 with TRBJ1-2; the D gene is possibly TRBD1 (5 bases). Trimming removed 9 bases at V and 5 bases at J, with 19 bases between. Germline V gene sequence: CDR1 MNHNS, CDR2 SASEGT. The CDR3 contains 14 residues. CDR3 coding DNA: TGTGCCAGTCAAACAGGCCCTTCGATATATGGCTACACCTTC. This gives the protein CASQTGPSIYGYTF.

The J gene is TRBJ2-7, the V gene TRBV7-8; 8 bases align to TRBD1. The CDR3 is 14 amino acids. CDR1 is SGHVS and CDR2 is FQNEAQ in the germline V gene. The junction had 7 bases not matched to a gene; V was cut back by 5 bases and J by 4 bases. CDR3 protein: CASSPRTGIYEQYF. Here the CDR3 DNA reads TGTGCCAGCAGCCCAAGGACAGGGATATACGAGCAGTACTTC.

The V and J genes are TRBV5-1 and TRBJ2-5; 7 bases agree with TRBD2. The CDR3 totals 16 residues. Germline values: CDR1 SGHRS, CDR2 YFSETQ. Trimming at V came to 4 bases and at J to 1 base, leaving 10 bases not matched to a gene. The CDR3 region has the DNA TGCGCCAGCAGCATGACCTTAGCGGGTTCCCAAGAGACCCAGTACTTC. Its translation is CASSMTLAGSQETQYF.

This sequence joins TRBV9 and TRBJ2-7; 12 bases are shared with TRBD2. This CDR3 contains 14 residues. The V and J ends lost 3 bases and 3 bases, in that order; junction bases with no gene match: 1. Looked up from germline, CDR1 is SGDLS and CDR2 is YYNGEE. The CDR3: CASSELAGGYEQYF. The CDR3 bases are TGTGCCAGCAGCGAACTAGCGGGAGGCTACGAGCAGTACTTC.

The CDR3 is CASSRPGNMNTEAFF. The CDR3 region has the DNA TGTGCCAGCAGTCGACCGGGGAACATGAACACTGAAGCTTTCTTT. The V gene is TRBV6-5, the J gene TRBJ1-1; D call uncertain. Germline V lookup: CDR1 MNHEY, CDR2 SVGAGI. This CDR3 contains 15 residues. Trimming removed 5 bases from V and 0 bases from J, with 13 bases in between.

The chain employs TRBV9 and TRBJ1-2, with 7 bases identical to TRBD1. The CDR3 is 16 residues long. With V trimmed by 2 bases and J by 1 base, 8 bases remained unmatched. Germline CDR1 is SGDLS and CDR2 is YYNGEE. CDR3 residues: CASSVNRGGSNYGYTF. For the CDR3, the DNA is TGTGCCAGCAGCGTGAACAGGGGTGGGAGTAACTATGGCTACACCTTC.

The chain employs TRBV7-9 and TRBJ1-2; D unclear. The V end was cut by 1 base, the J end by 7 bases, with 13 bases between. Per germline, CDR1 SEHNR and CDR2 FQNEAQ (reference sequence). The CDR3 is made up of 14 amino acids. CDR3 DNA sequence: TGTGCCAGCAGCTTAGGAGCGACCCCCTTTGGCTACACCTTC. This encodes CASSLGATPFGYTF.

This sequence joins TRBV19 and TRBJ2-5, with 9 bases that match TRBD1. Germline lookup yields CDR1 LNHDA and CDR2 SQIVND (reference sequence). J lost 5 bases, V lost 7 bases, and 5 bases had no gene match. CDR3 length equals 13 residues. Written as DNA, the CDR3 is TGTGCCAGTAAGGACAGGGGTGTGGAGACCCAGTACTTC. The encoded protein is CASKDRGVETQYF. The full variable domain, in which reference TRBV19 and TRBJ2-5 provide the parts outside the CDR3, is DGGITQSPKYLFRKEGQNVTLSCEQNLNHDAMYWYRQDPGQGLRLIYYSQIVNDFQKGDIAEGYSVSREKKESFPLTVTSAQKNPTAFYLCASKDRGVETQYFGPGTRLLVL.

The gene calls are TRBV9 and TRBJ1-5, with 7 bases fitting TRBD1. V lost 6 bases, J lost 5 bases, and 11 bases stayed unmatched. Germline CDR1 and CDR2: SGDLS and YYNGEE. CDR3 size: 15 residues. CDR3 DNA: TGTGCCAGCAACCCAGGGGGGCAGGGCTATCAGCCCCAGCATTTT. Its protein product is CASNPGGQGYQPQHF.